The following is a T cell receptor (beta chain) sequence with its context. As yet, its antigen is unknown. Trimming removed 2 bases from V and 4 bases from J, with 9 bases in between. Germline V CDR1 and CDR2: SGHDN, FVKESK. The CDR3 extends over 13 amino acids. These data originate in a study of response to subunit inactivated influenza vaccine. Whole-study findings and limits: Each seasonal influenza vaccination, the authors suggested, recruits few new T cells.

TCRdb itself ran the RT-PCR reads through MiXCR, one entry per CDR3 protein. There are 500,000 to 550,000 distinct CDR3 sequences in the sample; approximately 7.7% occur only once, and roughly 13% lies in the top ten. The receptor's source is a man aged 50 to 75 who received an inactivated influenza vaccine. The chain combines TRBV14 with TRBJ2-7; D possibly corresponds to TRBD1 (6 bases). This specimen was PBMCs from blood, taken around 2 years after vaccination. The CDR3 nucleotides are TGTGCCAGCAGCCAAAAAGGGGGATACGAGCAGTACTTC. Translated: CASSQKGGYEQYF.